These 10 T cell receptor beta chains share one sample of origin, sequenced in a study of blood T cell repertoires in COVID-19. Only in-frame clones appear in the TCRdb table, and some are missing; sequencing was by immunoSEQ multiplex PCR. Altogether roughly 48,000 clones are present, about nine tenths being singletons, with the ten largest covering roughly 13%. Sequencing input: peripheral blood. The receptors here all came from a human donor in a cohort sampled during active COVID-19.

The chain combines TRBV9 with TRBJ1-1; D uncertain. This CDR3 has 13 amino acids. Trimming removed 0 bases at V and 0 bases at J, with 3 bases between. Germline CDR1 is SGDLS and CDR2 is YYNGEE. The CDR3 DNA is TGTGCCAGCAGCGTAGTCGTGAACACTGAAGCTTTCTTT. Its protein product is CASSVVVNTEAFF.

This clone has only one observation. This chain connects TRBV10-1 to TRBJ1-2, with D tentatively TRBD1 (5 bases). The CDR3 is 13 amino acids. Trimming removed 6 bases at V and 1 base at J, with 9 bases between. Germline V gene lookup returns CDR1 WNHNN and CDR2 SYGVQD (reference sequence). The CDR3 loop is CASSEDINYGYTF. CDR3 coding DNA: TGCGCCAGCAGCGAGGACATTAACTATGGCTACACCTTC.

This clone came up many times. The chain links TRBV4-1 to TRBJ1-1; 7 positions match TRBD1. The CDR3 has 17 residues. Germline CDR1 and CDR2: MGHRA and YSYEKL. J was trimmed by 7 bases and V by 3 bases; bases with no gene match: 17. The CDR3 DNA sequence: TGCGCCAGCAGCCATCCAATCCTGGCAGGGGGGTACAGTGAAGCTTTCTTT. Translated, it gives CASSHPILAGGYSEAFF.

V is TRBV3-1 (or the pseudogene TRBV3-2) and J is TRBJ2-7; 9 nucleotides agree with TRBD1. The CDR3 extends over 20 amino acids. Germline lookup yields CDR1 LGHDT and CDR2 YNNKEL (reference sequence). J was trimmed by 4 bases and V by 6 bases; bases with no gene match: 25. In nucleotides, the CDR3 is TGTGCCAGCAGTACTCTGCGGGTGCGGGACAGGGCCCAGGGGGGGTACGAGCAGTACTTC. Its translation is CASSTLRVRDRAQGGYEQYF.

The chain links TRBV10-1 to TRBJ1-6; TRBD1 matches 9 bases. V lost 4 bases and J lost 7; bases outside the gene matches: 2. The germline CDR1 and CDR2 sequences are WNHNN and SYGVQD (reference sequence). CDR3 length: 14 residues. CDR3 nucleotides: TGCGCCAGCAGTGTAGGGACAGGGAATTCACCCCTCCACTTT. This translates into CASSVGTGNSPLHF.

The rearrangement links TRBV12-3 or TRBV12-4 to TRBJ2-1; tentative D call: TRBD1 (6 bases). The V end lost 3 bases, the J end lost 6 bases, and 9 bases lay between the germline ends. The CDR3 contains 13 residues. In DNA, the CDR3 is TGTGCCAGCAGTTTTGGGGGCTTCAATGAGCAGTTCTTC. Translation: CASSFGGFNEQFF.

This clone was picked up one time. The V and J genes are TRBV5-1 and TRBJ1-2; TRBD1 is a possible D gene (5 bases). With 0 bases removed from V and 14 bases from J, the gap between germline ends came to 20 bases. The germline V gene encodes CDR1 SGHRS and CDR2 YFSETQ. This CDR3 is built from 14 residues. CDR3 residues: CASSLEGPGQGRTF. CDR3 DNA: TGCGCCAGCAGCTTGGAAGGCCCAGGGCAAGGGCGTACCTTC.

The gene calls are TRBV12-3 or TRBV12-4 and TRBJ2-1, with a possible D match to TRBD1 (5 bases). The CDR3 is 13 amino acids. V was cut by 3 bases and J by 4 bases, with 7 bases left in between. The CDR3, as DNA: TGTGCCAGCAGTTTGGGGCAGTACAATGAGCAGTTCTTC. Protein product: CASSLGQYNEQFF.

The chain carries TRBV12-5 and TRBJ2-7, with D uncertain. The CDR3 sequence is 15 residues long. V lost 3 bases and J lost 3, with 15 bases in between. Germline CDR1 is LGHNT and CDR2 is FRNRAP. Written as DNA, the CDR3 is TGTGCTAGTGGTTTCGGAGCTAGGCGATTCTACGAGCAGTACTTC. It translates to CASGFGARRFYEQYF.

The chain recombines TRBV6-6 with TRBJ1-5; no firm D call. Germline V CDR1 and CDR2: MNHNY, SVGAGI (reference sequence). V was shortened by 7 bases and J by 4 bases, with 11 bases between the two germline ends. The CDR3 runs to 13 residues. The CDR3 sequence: CASTRHGNQPQHF. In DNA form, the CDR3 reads TGTGCCAGCACCCGGCACGGGAATCAGCCCCAGCATTTT.